The clone carrying this T cell receptor beta chain has ten or more counts. With V trimmed by 0 bases and J by 3 bases, 3 bases remained unmatched. This CDR3 is built from 14 residues. CDR1 is GTSNPN and CDR2 is SVGIG in the germline V gene (reference sequence). These data belong to a study of prognosis after radiotherapy for stage I lung cancer. Using two-round multiplex PCR, the authors amplified TCR beta CDR3 from genomic DNA. Gene-specific TRBV and TRBJ primers were used in PCR round one. TCRdb fed the multiplex PCR reads into MiXCR, producing one record per CDR3 protein. Here the sample spans about 22,000 distinct CDR3 sequences, around 37% being singletons.

The clonotype originates from a donor aged 50 or older with non-small cell lung cancer. Specimen: PBMCs, collected before or after stereotactic body radiation therapy (not recorded which). The chain joins TRBV30 to TRBJ2-5; 8 nucleotides align to TRBD1. This CDR3 is CAWSVQGVKETQYF. CDR3 DNA sequence: TGTGCCTGGAGTGTACAGGGGGTCAAAGAGACCCAGTACTTC.